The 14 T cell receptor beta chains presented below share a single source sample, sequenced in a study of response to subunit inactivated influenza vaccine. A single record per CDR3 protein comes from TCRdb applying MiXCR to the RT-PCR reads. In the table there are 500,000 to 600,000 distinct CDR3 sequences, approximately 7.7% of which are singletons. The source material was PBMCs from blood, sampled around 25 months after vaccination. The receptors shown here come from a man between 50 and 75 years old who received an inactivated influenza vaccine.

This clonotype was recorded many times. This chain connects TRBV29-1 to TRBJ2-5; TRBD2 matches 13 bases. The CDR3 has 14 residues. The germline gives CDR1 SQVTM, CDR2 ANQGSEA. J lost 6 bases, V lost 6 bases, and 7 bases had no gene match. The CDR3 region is CSVLLAGGRQTQYF. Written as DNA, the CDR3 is TGCAGCGTCTTACTAGCGGGAGGGCGGCAGACCCAGTACTTC. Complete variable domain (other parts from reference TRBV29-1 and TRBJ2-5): SAVISQKPSRDICQRGTSLTIQCQVDSQVTMMFWYRQQPGQSLTLIATANQGSEATYESGFVIDKFPISRPNLTFSTLTVSNMSPEDSSIYLCSVLLAGGRQTQYFGPGTRLLVL.

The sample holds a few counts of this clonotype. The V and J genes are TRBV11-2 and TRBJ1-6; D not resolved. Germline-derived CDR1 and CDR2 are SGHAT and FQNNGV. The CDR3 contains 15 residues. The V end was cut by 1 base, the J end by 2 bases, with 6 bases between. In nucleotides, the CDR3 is TGTGCCAGCAGCTTAGGGGTGGCCTATAATTCACCCCTCCACTTT. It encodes CASSLGVAYNSPLHF.

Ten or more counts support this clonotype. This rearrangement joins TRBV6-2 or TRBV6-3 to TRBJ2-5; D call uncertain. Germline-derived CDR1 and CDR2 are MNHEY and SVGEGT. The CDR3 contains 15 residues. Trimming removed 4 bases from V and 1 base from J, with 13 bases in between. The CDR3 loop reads CASSFLTGRQETQYF. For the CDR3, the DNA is TGTGCCAGCAGTTTCCTGACTGGACGCCAAGAGACCCAGTACTTC.

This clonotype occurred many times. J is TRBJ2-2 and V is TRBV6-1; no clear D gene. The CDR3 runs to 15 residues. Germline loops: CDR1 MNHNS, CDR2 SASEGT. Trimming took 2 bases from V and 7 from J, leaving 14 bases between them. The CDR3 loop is CASSERQRVGGELFF. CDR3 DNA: TGTGCCAGCAGTGAAAGGCAGCGAGTAGGCGGGGAGCTGTTTTTT.

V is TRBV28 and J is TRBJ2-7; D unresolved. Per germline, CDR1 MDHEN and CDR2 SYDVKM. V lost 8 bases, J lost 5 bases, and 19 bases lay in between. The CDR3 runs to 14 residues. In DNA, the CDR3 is TGTGCCAGCGGGCGGAGTCCCCTCGTCCACGAGCAGTACTTC. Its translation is CASGRSPLVHEQYF.

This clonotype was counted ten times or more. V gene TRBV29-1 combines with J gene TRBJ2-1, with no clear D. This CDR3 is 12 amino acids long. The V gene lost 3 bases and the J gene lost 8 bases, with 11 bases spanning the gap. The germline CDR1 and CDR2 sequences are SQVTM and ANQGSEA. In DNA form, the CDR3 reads TGCAGCGTTGACGTATCCCCCCATGAGCAGTTCTTC. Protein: CSVDVSPHEQFF.

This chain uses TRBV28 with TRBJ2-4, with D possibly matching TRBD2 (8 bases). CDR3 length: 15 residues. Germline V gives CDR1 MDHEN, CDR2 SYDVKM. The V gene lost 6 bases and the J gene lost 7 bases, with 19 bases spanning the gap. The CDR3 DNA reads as TGTGCCAGCAGACCCGGGAGGGGGCTAGGGAACATTCAGTACTTC. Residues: CASRPGRGLGNIQYF.

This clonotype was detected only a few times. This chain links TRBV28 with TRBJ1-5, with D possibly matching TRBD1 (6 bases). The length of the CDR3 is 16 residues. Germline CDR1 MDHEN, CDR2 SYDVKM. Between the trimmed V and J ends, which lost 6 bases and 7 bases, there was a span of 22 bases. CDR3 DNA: TGTGCCAGCAGCCGGCTTATACTGACAGGTAAACAGCCCCAGCATTTT. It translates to CASSRLILTGKQPQHF.

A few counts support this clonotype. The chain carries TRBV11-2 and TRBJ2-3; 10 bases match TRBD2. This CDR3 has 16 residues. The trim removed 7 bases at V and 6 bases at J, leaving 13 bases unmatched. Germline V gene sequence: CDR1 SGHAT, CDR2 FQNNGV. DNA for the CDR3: TGTGCCAGCAACTTGGTCGGGACTAGCGTTGCGGATACGCAGTATTTT. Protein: CASNLVGTSVADTQYF.

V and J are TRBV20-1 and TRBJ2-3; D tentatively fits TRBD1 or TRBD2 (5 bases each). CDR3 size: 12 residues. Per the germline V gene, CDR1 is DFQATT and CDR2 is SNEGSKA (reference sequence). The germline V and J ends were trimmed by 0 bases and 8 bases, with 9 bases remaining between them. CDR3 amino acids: CSARDRDGTQYF. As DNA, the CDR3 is TGCAGTGCTAGAGACAGGGACGGTACGCAGTATTTT.

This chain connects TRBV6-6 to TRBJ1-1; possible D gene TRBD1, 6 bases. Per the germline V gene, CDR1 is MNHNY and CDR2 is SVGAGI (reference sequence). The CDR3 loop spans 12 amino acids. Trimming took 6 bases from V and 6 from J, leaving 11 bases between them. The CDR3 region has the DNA TGTGCCAGCAGACGACAGGAACCTGAAGCTTTCTTT. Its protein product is CASRRQEPEAFF.

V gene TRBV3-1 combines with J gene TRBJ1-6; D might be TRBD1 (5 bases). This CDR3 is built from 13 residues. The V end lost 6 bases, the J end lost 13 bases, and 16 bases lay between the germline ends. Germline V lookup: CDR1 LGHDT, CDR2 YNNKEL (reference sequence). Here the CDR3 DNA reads TGTGCCAGCAGGGCAGGGAAAGGGGTTCCCCTCCACTTT. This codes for CASRAGKGVPLHF. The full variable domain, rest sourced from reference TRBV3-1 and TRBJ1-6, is DTAVSQTPKYLVTQMGNDKSIKCEQNLGHDTMYWYKQDSKKFLKIMFSYNNKELIINETVPNRFSPKSPDKAHLNLHINSLELGDSAVYFCASRAGKGVPLHFGNGTRLTVT.

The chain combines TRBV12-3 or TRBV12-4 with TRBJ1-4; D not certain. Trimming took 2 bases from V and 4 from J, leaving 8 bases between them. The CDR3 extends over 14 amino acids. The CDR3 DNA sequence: TGTGCCAGCAGTTTATGGACGTTTAATGAAAAACTGTTTTTT. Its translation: CASSLWTFNEKLFF.

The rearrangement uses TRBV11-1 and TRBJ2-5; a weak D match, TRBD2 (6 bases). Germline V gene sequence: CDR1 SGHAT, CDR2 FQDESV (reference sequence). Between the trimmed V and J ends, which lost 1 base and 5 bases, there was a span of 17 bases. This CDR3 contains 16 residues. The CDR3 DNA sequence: TGTGCCAGCAGCTTAGACTCCGGGGGAGCAGGGGAGACCCAGTACTTC. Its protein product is CASSLDSGGAGETQYF.